These 10 T cell receptor beta chains came from one sample sequenced in a study of T cell clones after liver transplantation. Data came from immunoSEQ multiplex PCR; TCRdb stores just in-frame clones and leaves some out. The sample lists about 74,000 clones, about four fifths seen once, with around 0.66% in the top ten. The starting material was CD4+ T cells from blood, obtained before liver transplant. The receptors here all came from a human donor who received a liver transplant.

This clone appeared once. The chain has TRBV28 and TRBJ2-1, with TRBD2 matching over 7 bases. Germline CDR1 and CDR2: MDHEN and SYDVKM. Unmatched junction bases numbered 7, after V lost 2 bases and J lost 9 bases. The CDR3 loop spans 14 amino acids. The CDR3 loop reads CASSLQREAGEQFF. The CDR3 bases are TGTGCCAGCAGTTTACAACGGGAGGCGGGTGAGCAGTTCTTC.

This clone showed up just once. The V call is TRBV27, the J call TRBJ2-7; a possible D gene is TRBD1 (5 bases). This CDR3 region has 15 residues. Trimming stripped 4 bases from V and 2 bases from J, with 15 bases between. In germline, CDR1 is MNHEY, CDR2 SMNVEV (reference sequence). The CDR3 bases are TGTGCCAGCAGTTCACCCAGGGCCACTACCTACGAGCAGTACTTC. Translating it yields CASSSPRATTYEQYF.

This clone turned up a few times. V gene TRBV6-6 combines with J gene TRBJ1-1, with D unresolved. V was cut by 7 bases and J by 0 bases, with 15 bases left in between. The CDR3 spans 15 residues. CDR1 is MNHNY and CDR2 is SVGAGI in the germline V gene (reference sequence). The CDR3 reads CASILLGGMNTEAFF. CDR3 coding DNA: TGTGCCAGCATCCTACTCGGCGGTATGAACACTGAAGCTTTCTTT.

V is TRBV29-1 and J is TRBJ2-3; possibly TRBD2 for D (6 bases). V gave up 2 bases and J gave up 8 bases, with 14 bases separating them. CDR3 length equals 13 residues. CDR1 and CDR2 (germline): SQVTM, ANQGSEA. The CDR3 region is CSVEMGEGGTQYF. Written as DNA, the CDR3 is TGCAGCGTTGAAATGGGTGAGGGAGGTACGCAGTATTTT.

This clone was observed a single time. The chain combines TRBV18 with TRBJ1-2; 8 bases line up with TRBD1. Germline loops: CDR1 KGHSH, CDR2 LQKENI. J gave up 4 bases and V 2 bases, and 3 bases lay outside the gene matches. The CDR3 runs to 14 residues. The CDR3 nucleotides read TGTGCCAGCTCACCAATGGGACAGGTCTATGGCTACACCTTC. It translates to CASSPMGQVYGYTF.

The chain uses TRBV5-1 and TRBJ2-4; the D is unclear. Germline assignment: CDR1 SGHRS and CDR2 YFSETQ. The CDR3 spans 13 residues. Trimming took off 2 bases at V and 6 bases at J, with 9 bases between the two ends. Here the CDR3 reads CASSFGSGNIQYF. As DNA, the CDR3 is TGCGCCAGCAGCTTCGGTAGTGGAAACATTCAGTACTTC.

The CDR3 DNA follows: TGCGCCAGCAGCCTAGGGACAGGGGGCAATCAGCCCCAGCATTTT. Its translation is CASSLGTGGNQPQHF. The rearrangement uses TRBV4-3 and TRBJ1-5; 10 bases are shared with TRBD1. Germline lookup yields CDR1 LGHNA and CDR2 YSLEER. The CDR3 extends over 15 amino acids. Germline trimming cut 4 bases from V and 2 bases from J; bases unmatched to any gene: 2.

This rearrangement joins TRBV2 to TRBJ2-7; 7 bases align to TRBD1. From germline, CDR1 is SNHLY and CDR2 FYNNEI. The CDR3 consists of 14 residues. The V gene end was trimmed by 5 bases and the J gene end by 0 bases; junction bases not matched to a gene: 4. CDR3 sequence: CASSKRDSSYEQYF. CDR3 DNA sequence: TGTGCCAGCAGTAAACGGGACAGCTCCTACGAGCAGTACTTC.

This chain joins TRBV28 and TRBJ1-2, with D unclear. V was clipped by 3 bases and J by 1 base, with 9 bases between them. CDR1 is MDHEN, CDR2 SYDVKM, per germline. The CDR3 spans 14 residues. The CDR3 nucleotides read TGTGCCAGCAGTTTGTTGGTTGTTAACTATGGCTACACCTTC. Encoded protein: CASSLLVVNYGYTF.

The chain recombines TRBV10-3 with TRBJ1-1, with D possibly matching TRBD1 (5 bases). Germline V CDR1 and CDR2: ENHRY, SYGVKD. This CDR3 is 12 amino acids long. The CDR3 DNA reads TGTGCTACTTGGGGCGGACACACTGAAGCTTTCTTT. Protein product: CATWGGHTEAFF.